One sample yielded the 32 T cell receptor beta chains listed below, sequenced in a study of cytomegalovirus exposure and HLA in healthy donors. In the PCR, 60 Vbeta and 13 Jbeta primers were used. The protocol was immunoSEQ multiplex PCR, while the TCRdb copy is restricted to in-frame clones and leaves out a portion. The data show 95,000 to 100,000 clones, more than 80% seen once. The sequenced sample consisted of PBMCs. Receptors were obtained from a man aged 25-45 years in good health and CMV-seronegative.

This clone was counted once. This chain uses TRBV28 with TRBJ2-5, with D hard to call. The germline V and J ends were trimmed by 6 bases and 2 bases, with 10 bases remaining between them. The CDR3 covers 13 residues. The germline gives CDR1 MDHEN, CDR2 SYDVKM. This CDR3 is CASSVPGQETQYF. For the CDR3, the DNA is TGTGCCAGCAGCGTCCCAGGACAAGAGACCCAGTACTTC.

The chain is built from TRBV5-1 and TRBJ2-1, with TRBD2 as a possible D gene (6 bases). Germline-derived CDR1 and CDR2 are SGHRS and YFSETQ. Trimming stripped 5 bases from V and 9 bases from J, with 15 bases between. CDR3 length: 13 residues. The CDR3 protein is CASRVGGFGEQFF. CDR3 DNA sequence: TGCGCCAGCAGAGTTGGGGGGTTCGGTGAGCAGTTCTTC.

CDR3: CASSLALSVNTEAFF. CDR3 bases: TGCGCCAGCAGCTTGGCCCTCTCAGTGAACACTGAAGCTTTCTTT. V usage is TRBV5-1 and J usage is TRBJ1-1; D is unresolved. CDR1 SGHRS and CDR2 YFSETQ come from the germline V gene. Between the trimmed V and J ends, which lost 0 bases and 0 bases, there was a span of 9 bases. This CDR3 comprises 15 residues.

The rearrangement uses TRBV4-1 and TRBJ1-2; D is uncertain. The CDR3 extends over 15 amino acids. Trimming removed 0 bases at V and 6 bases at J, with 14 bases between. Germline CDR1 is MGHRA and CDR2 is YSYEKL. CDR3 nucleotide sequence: TGCGCCAGCAGCCAAGATCTGTATGTTTTAAATGGCTACACCTTC. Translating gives CASSQDLYVLNGYTF.

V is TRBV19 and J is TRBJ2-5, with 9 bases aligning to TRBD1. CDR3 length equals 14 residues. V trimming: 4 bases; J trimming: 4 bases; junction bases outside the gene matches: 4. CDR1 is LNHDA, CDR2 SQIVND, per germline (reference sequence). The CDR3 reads CASSTTGGSETQYF. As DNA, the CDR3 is TGTGCCAGTAGTACCACAGGGGGCTCAGAGACCCAGTACTTC.

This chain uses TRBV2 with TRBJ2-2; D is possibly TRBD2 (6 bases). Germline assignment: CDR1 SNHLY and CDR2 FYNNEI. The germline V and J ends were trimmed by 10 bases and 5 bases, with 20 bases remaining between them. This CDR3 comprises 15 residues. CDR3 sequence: CATRAGGGPTGELFF. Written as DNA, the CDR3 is TGTGCCACCCGAGCGGGCGGCGGCCCGACCGGGGAGCTGTTTTTT.

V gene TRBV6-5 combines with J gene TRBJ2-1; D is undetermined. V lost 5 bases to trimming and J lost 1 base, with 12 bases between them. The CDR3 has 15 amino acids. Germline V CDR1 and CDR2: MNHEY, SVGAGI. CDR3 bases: TGTGCCAGCAGTATCAGAAACCCATCCTACAATGAGCAGTTCTTC. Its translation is CASSIRNPSYNEQFF.

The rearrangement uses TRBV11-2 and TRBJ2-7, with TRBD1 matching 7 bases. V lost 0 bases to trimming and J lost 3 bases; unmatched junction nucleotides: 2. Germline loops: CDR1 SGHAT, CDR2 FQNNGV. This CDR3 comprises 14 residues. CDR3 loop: CASSLDGTVYEQYF. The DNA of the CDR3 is TGTGCCAGCAGCTTAGATGGGACAGTCTACGAGCAGTACTTC.

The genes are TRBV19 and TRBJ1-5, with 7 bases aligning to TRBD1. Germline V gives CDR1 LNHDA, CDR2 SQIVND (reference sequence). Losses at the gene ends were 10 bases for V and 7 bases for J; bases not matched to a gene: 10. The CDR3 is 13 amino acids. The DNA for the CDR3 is TGTGCCACTACCAAGACAGGGTTACAGCCCCAGCATTTT. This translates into CATTKTGLQPQHF.

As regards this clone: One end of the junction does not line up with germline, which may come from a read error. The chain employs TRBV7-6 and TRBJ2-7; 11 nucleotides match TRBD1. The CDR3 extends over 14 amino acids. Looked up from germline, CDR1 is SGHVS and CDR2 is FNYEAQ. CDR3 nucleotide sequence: TGTGCCAGCAGCCGGACAGGGGGCTCCGACGAGCAGTACTTC. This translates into CASSRTGGSDEQYF.

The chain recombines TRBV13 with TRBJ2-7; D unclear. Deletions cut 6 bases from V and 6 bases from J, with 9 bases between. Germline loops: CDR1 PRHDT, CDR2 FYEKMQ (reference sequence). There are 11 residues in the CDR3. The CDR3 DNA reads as TGTGCCAGCAGTACAGTGGGCGAGCAGTACTTC. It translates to CASSTVGEQYF.

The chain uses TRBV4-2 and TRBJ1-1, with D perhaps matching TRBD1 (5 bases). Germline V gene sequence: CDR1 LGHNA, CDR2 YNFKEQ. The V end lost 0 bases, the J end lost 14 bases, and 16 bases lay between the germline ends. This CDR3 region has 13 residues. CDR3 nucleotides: TGTGCCAGCAGCCAAGAAAGGGGTCACGCGAGCTTCTTT. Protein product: CASSQERGHASFF.

The CDR3 bases are TGTGCCAGCAGCTTACCCCTGGGACTAGCGGGGGATGAGCAGTTCTTC. Amino acids: CASSLPLGLAGDEQFF. J is TRBJ2-1 and V is TRBV7-9, with 14 nucleotides matching TRBD2. Trimming cost V 2 bases and J 8 bases; bases outside gene matches: 5. The CDR3 has 16 amino acids. Per the germline V gene, CDR1 is SEHNR and CDR2 is FQNEAQ (reference sequence).

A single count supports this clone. The CDR3 coding sequence is TGCGCCAGCAGCCAGGGGGGACAGGGGACATACAATGAGCAGTTCTTC. It codes for CASSQGGQGTYNEQFF. The chain combines TRBV4-3 with TRBJ2-1; 10 nucleotides match TRBD1. The CDR3 contains 16 residues. Germline loops: CDR1 LGHNA, CDR2 YSLEER. V trimming: 3 bases; J trimming: 4 bases; junction bases outside the gene matches: 6.

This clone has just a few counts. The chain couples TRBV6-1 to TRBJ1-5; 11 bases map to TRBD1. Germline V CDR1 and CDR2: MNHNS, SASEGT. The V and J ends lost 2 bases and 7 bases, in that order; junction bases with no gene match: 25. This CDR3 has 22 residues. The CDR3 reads CASSETFRIPRRDRGFVQPQHF. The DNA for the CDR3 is TGTGCCAGCAGTGAAACTTTTCGAATTCCCAGAAGGGACAGGGGGTTCGTACAGCCCCAGCATTTT.

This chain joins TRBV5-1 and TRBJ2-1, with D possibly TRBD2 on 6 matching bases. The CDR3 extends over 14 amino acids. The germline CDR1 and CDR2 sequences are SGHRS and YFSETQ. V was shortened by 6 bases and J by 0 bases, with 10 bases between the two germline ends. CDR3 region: CASTASDSYNEQFF. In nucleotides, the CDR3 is TGCGCCAGCACCGCTAGCGACTCCTACAATGAGCAGTTCTTC.

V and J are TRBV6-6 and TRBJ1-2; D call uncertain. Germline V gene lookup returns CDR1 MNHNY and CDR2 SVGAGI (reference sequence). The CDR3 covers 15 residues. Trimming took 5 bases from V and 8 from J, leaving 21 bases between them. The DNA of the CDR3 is TGTGCCAGCAGTCTAAAAGTTTCGGGAACGCGAGGCTACACCTTC. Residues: CASSLKVSGTRGYTF.

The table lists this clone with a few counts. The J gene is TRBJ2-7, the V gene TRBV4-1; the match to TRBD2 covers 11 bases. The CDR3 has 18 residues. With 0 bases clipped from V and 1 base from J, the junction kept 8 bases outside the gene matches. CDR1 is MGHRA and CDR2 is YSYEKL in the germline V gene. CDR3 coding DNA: TGCGCCAGCAGCCAAGACGCTAGCGGGAGGACGCAATCCTACGAGCAGTACTTC. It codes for CASSQDASGRTQSYEQYF.

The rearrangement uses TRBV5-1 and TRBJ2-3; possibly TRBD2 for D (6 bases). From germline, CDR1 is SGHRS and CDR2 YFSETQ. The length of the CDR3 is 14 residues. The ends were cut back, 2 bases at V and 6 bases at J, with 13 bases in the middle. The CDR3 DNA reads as TGCGCCAGCAGCTTCCAGAGGGAGGAGGATACGCAGTATTTT. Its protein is CASSFQREEDTQYF.

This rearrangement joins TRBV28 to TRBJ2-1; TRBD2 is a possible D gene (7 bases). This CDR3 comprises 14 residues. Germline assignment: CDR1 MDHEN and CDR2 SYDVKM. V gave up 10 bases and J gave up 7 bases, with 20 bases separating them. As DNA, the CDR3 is TGTGCCACCCAGAGAACGGGGGGCGATAATGAGCAGTTCTTC. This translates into CATQRTGGDNEQFF.

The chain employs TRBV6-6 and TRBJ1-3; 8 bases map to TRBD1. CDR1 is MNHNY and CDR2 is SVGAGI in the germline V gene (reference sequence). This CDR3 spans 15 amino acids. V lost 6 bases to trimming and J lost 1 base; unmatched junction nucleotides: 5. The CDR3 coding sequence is TGTGCCAGCAGGAGGCAGGGGGCTTCTGGAAACACCATATATTTT. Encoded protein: CASRRQGASGNTIYF.

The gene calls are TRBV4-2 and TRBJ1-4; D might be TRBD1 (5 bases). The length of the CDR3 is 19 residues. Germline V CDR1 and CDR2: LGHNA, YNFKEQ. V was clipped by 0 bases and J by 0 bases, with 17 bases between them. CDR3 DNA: TGTGCCAGCAGCCAAGATCTACTCAGGGAAGCTGCAACTAATGAAAAACTGTTTTTT. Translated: CASSQDLLREAATNEKLFF.

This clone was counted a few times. CDR3 protein: CASSGGGGLYEQYF. CDR3 sequence (DNA): TGTGCCAGCAGCGGTGGCGGGGGACTATACGAGCAGTACTTC. The chain couples TRBV9 to TRBJ2-7; 7 bases agree with TRBD2. Germline-derived CDR1 and CDR2 are SGDLS and YYNGEE. V gave up 3 bases and J gave up 4 bases; unmatched junction bases: 7. There are 14 residues in the CDR3.

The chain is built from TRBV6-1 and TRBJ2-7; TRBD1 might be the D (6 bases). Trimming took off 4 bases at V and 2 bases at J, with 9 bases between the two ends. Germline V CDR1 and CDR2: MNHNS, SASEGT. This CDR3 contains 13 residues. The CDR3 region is CASSVRGTYEQYF. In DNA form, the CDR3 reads TGTGCCAGCAGTGTCAGGGGAACCTACGAGCAGTACTTC.

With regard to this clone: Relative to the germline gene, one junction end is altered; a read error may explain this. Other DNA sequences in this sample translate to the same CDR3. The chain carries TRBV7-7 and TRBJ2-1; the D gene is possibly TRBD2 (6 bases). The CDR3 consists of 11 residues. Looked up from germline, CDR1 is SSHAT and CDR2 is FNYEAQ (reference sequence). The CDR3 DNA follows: TGTGCTAGCAGCTCGGGAGATGAGCAGTTCTTC. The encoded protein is CASSSGDEQFF.

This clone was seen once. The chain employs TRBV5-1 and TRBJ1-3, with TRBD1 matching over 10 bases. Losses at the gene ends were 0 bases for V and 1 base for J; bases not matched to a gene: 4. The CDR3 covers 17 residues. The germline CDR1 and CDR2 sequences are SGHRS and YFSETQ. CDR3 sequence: CASSLAGTGVSGNTIYF. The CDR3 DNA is TGCGCCAGCAGCTTGGCCGGGACAGGGGTATCTGGAAACACCATATATTTT.

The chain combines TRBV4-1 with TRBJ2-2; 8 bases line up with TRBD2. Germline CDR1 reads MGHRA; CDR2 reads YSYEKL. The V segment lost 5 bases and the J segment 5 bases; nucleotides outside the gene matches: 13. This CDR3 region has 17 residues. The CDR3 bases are TGCGCCAGCAGCTTTATCCACCAGACTAGCGTAACCGGGGAGCTGTTTTTT. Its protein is CASSFIHQTSVTGELFF.

This CDR3 reads CSAHRRGIRYF. The CDR3, as DNA: TGCAGTGCTCACCGGAGGGGTATAAGGTACTTC. This sequence joins TRBV20-1 and TRBJ2-7; a possible D gene is TRBD2 (6 bases). CDR1 and CDR2 from the germline V gene are DFQATT and SNEGSKA (reference sequence). This CDR3 comprises 11 residues. The ends were cut back, 5 bases at V and 12 bases at J, with 17 bases in the middle.

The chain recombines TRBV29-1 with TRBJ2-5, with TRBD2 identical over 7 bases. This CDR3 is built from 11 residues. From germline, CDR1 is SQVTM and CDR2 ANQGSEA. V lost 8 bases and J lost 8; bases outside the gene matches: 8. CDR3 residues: CSLREPNTQYF. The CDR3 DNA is TGCAGCCTGCGGGAGCCCAACACCCAGTACTTC.

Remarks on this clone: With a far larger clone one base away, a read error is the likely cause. As DNA, the CDR3 is TGCGCCAGCAGCTCGCAGGGGTTAGGCAATCATCCCCAGCATTTT. Amino acid sequence: CASSSQGLGNHPQHF. This chain uses TRBV4-1 with TRBJ1-5; weak D call: TRBD1 (6 bases). CDR3 length: 15 amino acids. The germline CDR1 and CDR2 sequences are MGHRA and YSYEKL.

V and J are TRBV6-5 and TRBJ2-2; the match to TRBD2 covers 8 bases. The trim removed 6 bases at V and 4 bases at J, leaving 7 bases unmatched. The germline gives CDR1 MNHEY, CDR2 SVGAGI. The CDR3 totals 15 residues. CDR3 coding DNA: TGTGCCAGCAGGGCGGCAGGACTAGCCACCGGGGAGCTGTTTTTT. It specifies CASRAAGLATGELFF.

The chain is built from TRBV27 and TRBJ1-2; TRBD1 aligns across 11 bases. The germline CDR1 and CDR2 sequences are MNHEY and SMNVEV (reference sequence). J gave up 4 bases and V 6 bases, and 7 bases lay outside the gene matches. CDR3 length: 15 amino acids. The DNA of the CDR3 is TGTGCCAGCAGGGGACAGGGGGTACGAAGCTATGGCTACACCTTC. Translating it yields CASRGQGVRSYGYTF.